This entry lists 29 T cell receptor beta chains sequenced from one sample in a study of cytomegalovirus exposure and HLA in healthy donors. Use of 60 Vbeta and 13 Jbeta primers characterized the PCR. Sequencing used immunoSEQ multiplex PCR; TCRdb keeps in-frame clones, though not all of them. The table lists around 130,000 clones, over 60% of them singletons. Material for sequencing was PBMCs. These receptor sequences come from a man younger than 35 in good health and CMV-seropositive.

V is TRBV19 and J is TRBJ2-1; D is unresolved. The CDR3 totals 15 residues. CDR1 is LNHDA, CDR2 SQIVND, per germline (reference sequence). The V and J ends lost 7 bases and 7 bases respectively, with 20 bases between them. CDR3 in amino acids: CASTPGSGPWNEQFF. The CDR3 DNA follows: TGTGCCAGTACCCCTGGGTCAGGCCCTTGGAATGAGCAGTTCTTC.

V is TRBV5-4 and J is TRBJ2-7; 10 bases map to TRBD1. This CDR3 contains 19 residues. The germline gives CDR1 SGHNT, CDR2 YYREEE (reference sequence). The ends lost 4 bases at V and 7 bases at J; junction bases unmatched: 23. The CDR3 protein is CASSPGGTGDGMGFLEQYF. The CDR3 bases are TGTGCCAGCAGCCCGGGCGGGACAGGGGACGGAATGGGGTTTTTAGAGCAGTACTTC.

The chain is built from TRBV7-8 and TRBJ2-2; D possibly corresponds to TRBD2 (6 bases). The CDR3 loop spans 21 amino acids. Germline values: CDR1 SGHVS, CDR2 FQNEAQ. Trimming removed 6 bases at V and 6 bases at J, with 35 bases between. The DNA of the CDR3 is TGTGCCAGCAGTCTAAGATCGGGATGGGTGGGGCGGGAACAAATGGCCGGGGAGCTGTTTTTT. This translates into CASSLRSGWVGREQMAGELFF.

The chain recombines TRBV10-3 with TRBJ2-5, with D tentatively TRBD1 (6 bases). The J call is doubtful: the DNA matches TRBJ2-7 better. CDR1 and CDR2 (germline): ENHRY, SYGVKD. The CDR3 extends over 15 amino acids. DNA of the CDR3: TGTGCCATCAGTGAGCCCGACAGGAGCTCCTACGAGCAGTACTTC. The encoded protein is CAISEPDRSSYEQYF.

This clone was seen only once. The J gene is TRBJ2-7, the V gene TRBV27, with 9 nucleotides matching TRBD1. The CDR3 runs 15 residues. V lost 6 bases and J lost 3; bases outside the gene matches: 9. Germline CDR1 is MNHEY and CDR2 is SMNVEV (reference sequence). This CDR3 reads CASSPGTGTIYEQYF. For the CDR3, the DNA is TGTGCCAGCAGCCCCGGGACAGGGACTATCTACGAGCAGTACTTC.

The rearrangement links TRBV11-2 to TRBJ2-2; tentatively, D is TRBD1 (6 bases). V lost 2 bases, J lost 5 bases, and 15 bases lay in between. CDR1 and CDR2 from the germline V gene are SGHAT and FQNNGV. This CDR3 contains 16 residues. The CDR3 DNA is TGTGCCAGCAGCTTAACCGGGACACGGGAAACCGGGGAGCTGTTTTTT. It encodes CASSLTGTRETGELFF.

This sequence joins TRBV30 and TRBJ1-1; 10 bases fit TRBD1. From germline, CDR1 is GTSNPN and CDR2 SVGIG (reference sequence). The CDR3 runs 14 residues. With 5 bases clipped from V and 6 bases from J, the junction kept 9 bases outside the gene matches. The CDR3 DNA sequence: TGTGCCTGGGGGTTTGGACAGGGGGTCGCTGAAGCTTTCTTT. Residues: CAWGFGQGVAEAFF.

This sequence joins TRBV5-4 and TRBJ2-1, with a weak D call TRBD2 (6 bases). Trimming cost V 10 bases and J 0 bases, with 14 bases left between them. CDR3 size: 14 residues. CDR1 and CDR2 from the germline V gene are SGHNT and YYREEE (reference sequence). The CDR3 DNA is TGTGCCGCCTCTAGCGCCACCTCCTACAATGAGCAGTTCTTC. This gives the protein CAASSATSYNEQFF.

V and J are TRBV14 and TRBJ1-1; a weak D match, TRBD1 (5 bases). Germline-derived CDR1 and CDR2 are SGHDN and FVKESK. This CDR3 has 15 residues. Trimming shortened V by 2 bases and J by 2 bases, and 12 bases separated the two germline ends. The CDR3 loop is CASSQYGQSNTEAFF. In nucleotides, the CDR3 is TGTGCCAGCAGCCAATACGGACAATCCAACACTGAAGCTTTCTTT.

About this clone: Mismatch with germline at one junction end may stem from a read error. This chain uses TRBV13 with TRBJ2-6; D perhaps matches TRBD2 (6 bases). The germline CDR1 and CDR2 sequences are PRHDT and FYEKMQ (reference sequence). This CDR3 contains 17 residues. The CDR3 loop reads CASRVWGDLPGANGLTF. The CDR3 DNA reads as TGTGCCAGCAGGGTTTGGGGGGACCTCCCTGGGGCCAACGGCCTGACTTTC. Full variable domain (remainder filled in from reference TRBV13 and TRBJ2-6): AAGVIQSPRHLIKEKRETATLKCYPIPRHDTVYWYQQGPGQDPQFLISFYEKMQSDKGSIPDRFSAQQFSDYHSELNMSSLELGDSALYFCASRVWGDLPGANGLTFGAGSRLTVL.

This chain links TRBV2 with TRBJ2-1; 8 bases line up with TRBD1. With 4 bases clipped from V and 6 bases from J, the junction kept 5 bases outside the gene matches. The germline CDR1 and CDR2 sequences are SNHLY and FYNNEI. The CDR3 is 14 residues long. CDR3 region: CASSAQGASNEQFF. CDR3 DNA sequence: TGTGCCAGCAGTGCCCAGGGGGCGAGCAATGAGCAGTTCTTC.

On this clone itself: One junction end does not reproduce the germline sequence, and a read error may be involved. The rearrangement uses TRBV9 and TRBJ1-2; D is uncertain. Germline loops: CDR1 SGDLS, CDR2 YYNGEE. The CDR3 has 12 amino acids. The CDR3, as DNA: TGTGCCAGCAGCCCTCCTTCCTATGACTACACCTTC. Its translation: CASSPPSYDYTF.

The V call is TRBV18, the J call TRBJ2-1; 12 bases map to TRBD2. Germline-derived CDR1 and CDR2 are KGHSH and LQKENI. This CDR3 has 17 residues. The junction had 4 bases not matched to a gene; V was cut back by 2 bases and J by 2 bases. The CDR3 loop reads CASSPVASGGAYNEQFF. The DNA for the CDR3 is TGTGCCAGCTCACCAGTCGCTAGCGGGGGGGCCTACAATGAGCAGTTCTTC.

The chain employs TRBV5-4 and TRBJ1-2; D perhaps matches TRBD1 (6 bases). CDR1 is SGHNT, CDR2 YYREEE, per germline (reference sequence). Trimming took off 2 bases at V and 6 bases at J, with 11 bases between the two ends. The CDR3 runs to 13 residues. CDR3 sequence (DNA): TGTGCCAGCAGCTTCAGGGGTTGGGATGGCTACACCTTC. The encoded protein is CASSFRGWDGYTF.

The chain uses TRBV10-1 and TRBJ1-6, with unresolved D. Trimming removed 1 base from V and 8 bases from J, with 15 bases in between. Germline CDR1 and CDR2: WNHNN and SYGVQD (reference sequence). The CDR3 loop spans 16 amino acids. The CDR3 DNA follows: TGCGCCAGCAGTGAGTTGCTCGGGGTTGCGGATTCACCCCTCCACTTT. Encoded protein: CASSELLGVADSPLHF.

CDR3 amino acids: CASSFRRGSVDEKLFF. In DNA, the CDR3 is TGTGCCAGCAGTTTTAGGCGAGGGAGCGTTGATGAAAAACTGTTTTTT. This chain connects TRBV27 to TRBJ1-4; D is ambiguous. V was clipped by 3 bases and J by 6 bases, with 17 bases between them. Germline V gene lookup returns CDR1 MNHEY and CDR2 SMNVEV (reference sequence). The CDR3 extends over 16 amino acids.

Points on this clone: A read error may account for a junction end that differs from germline. CDR3: CASSPPGVHEQCF. As DNA, the CDR3 is TGCGCCAGCAGCCCGCCGGGGGTCCACGAGCAGTGCTTC. V is TRBV5-1 and J is TRBJ2-7, with D perhaps TRBD2 (6 bases). From germline, CDR1 is SGHRS and CDR2 YFSETQ. The CDR3 runs 13 residues. The full variable domain, with the rest looked up from reference TRBV5-1 and TRBJ2-7, is KAGVTQTPRYLIKTRGQQVTLSCSPISGHRSVSWYQQTPGQGLQFLFEYFSETQRNKGNFPGRFSGRQFSNSRSEMNVSTLELGDSALYLCASSPPGVHEQCFGPGTRLTVT.

The J gene is TRBJ2-1, the V gene TRBV10-3; TRBD2 aligns across 9 bases. V lost 6 bases, J lost 4 bases, and 4 bases stayed unmatched. Looked up from germline, CDR1 is ENHRY and CDR2 is SYGVKD. The CDR3 contains 14 residues. The CDR3: CAIRATSGYNEQFF. The CDR3 nucleotides are TGTGCCATCAGGGCGACTAGCGGATACAATGAGCAGTTCTTC.

A few counts support this clone. The CDR3 is CASSRQEEKLFF. The CDR3 DNA follows: TGTGCCAGCAGCAGACAGGAGGAAAAACTGTTTTTT. This rearrangement joins TRBV7-9 to TRBJ1-4, with D possibly matching TRBD1 (6 bases). Trimming pared 5 bases from V and 8 bases from J, leaving 9 bases between. This CDR3 is built from 12 residues. Germline-derived CDR1 and CDR2 are SEHNR and FQNEAQ (reference sequence).

This chain joins TRBV10-3 and TRBJ1-1, with TRBD1 identical over 7 bases. The CDR3 spans 12 residues. Losses at the gene ends were 3 bases for V and 7 bases for J; bases not matched to a gene: 2. The V gene's germline CDR1 is ENHRY and CDR2 SYGVKD. The CDR3, as DNA: TGTGCCATCAGTGAAGGGGACAGTGAAGCTTTCTTT. This sequence encodes CAISEGDSEAFF.

This clone was detected once. The chain links TRBV6-5 to TRBJ2-7; tentatively, D is TRBD2 (6 bases). Germline V gene data show CDR1 as MNHEY and CDR2 as SVGAGI. This CDR3 region has 14 residues. Trimming cost V 8 bases and J 5 bases, with 19 bases left between them. The CDR3 spells CASSPRAGLNEQYF. DNA of the CDR3: TGTGCCAGCTCCCCGCGGGCGGGACTTAACGAGCAGTACTTC.

The chain links TRBV28 to TRBJ1-6, with 10 bases aligning to TRBD1. With 5 bases clipped from V and 3 bases from J, the junction kept 13 bases outside the gene matches. The CDR3 contains 19 residues. Germline V lookup: CDR1 MDHEN, CDR2 SYDVKM. CDR3 protein: CASSTFVLGQGVYNSPLHF. The CDR3 DNA reads TGTGCCAGCAGTACCTTTGTTCTAGGACAGGGGGTCTATAATTCACCCCTCCACTTT.

The V call is TRBV19, the J call TRBJ2-7, with D perhaps TRBD1 (5 bases). The CDR3 length is 14 residues. Trimming shortened V by 3 bases and J by 2 bases, and 11 bases separated the two germline ends. The germline CDR1 and CDR2 sequences are LNHDA and SQIVND (reference sequence). Here the CDR3 DNA reads TGTGCCAGTAGTATCACAGGACGGACCTACGAGCAGTACTTC. Translated: CASSITGRTYEQYF.

The chain recombines TRBV5-5 with TRBJ1-2, with D hard to call. V lost 2 bases and J lost 0, with 8 bases in between. The V gene's germline CDR1 is SGHKS and CDR2 YYEKEE (reference sequence). The CDR3 is made up of 14 amino acids. CDR3 sequence: CASSLSRANYGYTF. CDR3 bases: TGTGCCAGCAGCTTATCTCGAGCTAACTATGGCTACACCTTC.

This chain uses TRBV13 with TRBJ2-5; D might be TRBD1 (6 bases). The J call may not be correct, given that the DNA end is closer to TRBJ2-7. In germline, CDR1 is PRHDT, CDR2 FYEKMQ (reference sequence). The CDR3 length is 18 residues. The DNA for the CDR3 is TGTGCCAGCAGCTTAGGCCTAAGGGGTACAGGGTGGGCCTACGAGCAGTACTTC. This encodes CASSLGLRGTGWAYEQYF.

The chain combines TRBV6-4 with TRBJ1-3, with D perhaps matching TRBD1 (6 bases). CDR3 size: 13 residues. Germline V gene sequence: CDR1 MRHNA, CDR2 SNTAGT. Trimming pared 8 bases from V and 2 bases from J, leaving 10 bases between. The chain's CDR3 is CASFRGTGNTIYF. The CDR3 DNA reads as TGTGCCAGCTTCAGGGGTACTGGAAACACCATATATTTT.

The chain links TRBV18 to TRBJ1-6, with D unclear. The V and J ends lost 5 bases and 7 bases respectively, with 9 bases between them. This CDR3 is built from 13 residues. Germline V gives CDR1 KGHSH, CDR2 LQKENI. The CDR3 spells CASSEAANSPLHF. CDR3 DNA: TGTGCCAGCTCAGAGGCAGCCAATTCACCCCTCCACTTT. Full variable domain (remainder filled in from reference TRBV18 and TRBJ1-6): NAGVMQNPRHLVRRRGQEARLRCSPMKGHSHVYWYRQLPEEGLKFMVYLQKENIIDESGMPKERFSAEFPKEGPSILRIQQVVRGDSAAYFCASSEAANSPLHFGNGTRLTVT.

The V gene is TRBV14, the J gene TRBJ1-1; D is undetermined. Germline assignment: CDR1 SGHDN and CDR2 FVKESK. The CDR3 is made up of 13 amino acids. Trimming removed 1 base from V and 10 bases from J, with 13 bases in between. CDR3 in amino acids: CASSQAYTGSAFF. CDR3 bases: TGTGCCAGCAGCCAAGCCTACACGGGGTCAGCTTTCTTT. The entire variable domain, with the rest obtained from reference TRBV14 and TRBJ1-1, is as follows: EAGVTQFPSHSVIEKGQTVTLRCDPISGHDNLYWYRRVMGKEIKFLLHFVKESKQDESGMPNNRFLAERTGGTYSTLKVQPAELEDSGVYFCASSQAYTGSAFFGQGTRLTVV.

This clone occurred a few times. This chain uses TRBV27 with TRBJ2-5; D gene unclear. Judging by the DNA end, TRBJ2-7 fits better; the J call may be wrong. This CDR3 has 13 residues. CDR1 is MNHEY, CDR2 SMNVEV, per germline (reference sequence). CDR3 DNA: TGTGCCAGCAGTTTATCGGTCGCGTACGAGCAGTACTTC. Its translation: CASSLSVAYEQYF.